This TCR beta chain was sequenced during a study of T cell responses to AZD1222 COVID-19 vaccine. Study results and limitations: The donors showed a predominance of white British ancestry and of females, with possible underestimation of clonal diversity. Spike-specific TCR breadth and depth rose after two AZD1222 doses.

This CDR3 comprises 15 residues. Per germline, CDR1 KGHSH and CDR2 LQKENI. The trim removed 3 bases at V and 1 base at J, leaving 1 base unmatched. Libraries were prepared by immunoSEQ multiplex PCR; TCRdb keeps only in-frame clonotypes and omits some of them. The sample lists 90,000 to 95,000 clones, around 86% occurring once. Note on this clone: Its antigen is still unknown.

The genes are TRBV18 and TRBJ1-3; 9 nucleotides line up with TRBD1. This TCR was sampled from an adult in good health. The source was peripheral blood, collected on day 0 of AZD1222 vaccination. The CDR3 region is CASSPGTGSGNTIYF. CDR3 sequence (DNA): TGTGCCAGCTCACCTGGGACAGGGTCTGGAAACACCATATATTTT. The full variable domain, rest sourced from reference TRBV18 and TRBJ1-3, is NAGVMQNPRHLVRRRGQEARLRCSPMKGHSHVYWYRQLPEEGLKFMVYLQKENIIDESGMPKERFSAEFPKEGPSILRIQQVVRGDSAAYFCASSPGTGSGNTIYFGEGSWLTVV.